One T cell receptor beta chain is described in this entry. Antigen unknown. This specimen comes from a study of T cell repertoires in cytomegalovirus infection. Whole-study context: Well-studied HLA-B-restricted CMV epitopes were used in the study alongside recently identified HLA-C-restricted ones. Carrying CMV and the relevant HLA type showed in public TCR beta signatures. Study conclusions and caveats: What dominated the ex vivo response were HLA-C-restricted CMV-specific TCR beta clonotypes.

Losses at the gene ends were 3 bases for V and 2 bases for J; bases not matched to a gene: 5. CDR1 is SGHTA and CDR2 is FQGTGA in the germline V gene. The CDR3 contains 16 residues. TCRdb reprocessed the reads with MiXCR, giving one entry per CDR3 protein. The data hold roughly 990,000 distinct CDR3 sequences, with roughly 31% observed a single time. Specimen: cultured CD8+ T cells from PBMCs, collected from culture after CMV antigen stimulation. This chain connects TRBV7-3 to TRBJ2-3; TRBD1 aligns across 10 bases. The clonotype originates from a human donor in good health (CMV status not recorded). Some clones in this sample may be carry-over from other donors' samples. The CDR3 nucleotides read TGTGCCAGCAGCTTGACCGGGACAGGGGACACAGATACGCAGTATTTT. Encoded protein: CASSLTGTGDTDTQYF.